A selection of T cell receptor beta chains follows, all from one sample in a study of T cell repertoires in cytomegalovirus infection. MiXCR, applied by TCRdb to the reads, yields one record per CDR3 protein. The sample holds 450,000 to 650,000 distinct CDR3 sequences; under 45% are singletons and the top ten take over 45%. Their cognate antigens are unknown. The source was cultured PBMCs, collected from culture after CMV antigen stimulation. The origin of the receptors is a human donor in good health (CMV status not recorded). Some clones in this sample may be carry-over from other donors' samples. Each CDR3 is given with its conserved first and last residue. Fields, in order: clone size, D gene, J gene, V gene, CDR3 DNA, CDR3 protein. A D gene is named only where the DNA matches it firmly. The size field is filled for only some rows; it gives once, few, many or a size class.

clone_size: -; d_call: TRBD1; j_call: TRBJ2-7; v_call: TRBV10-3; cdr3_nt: TGTGCCATCAGTGAGTCGGCGGACAGGGGGACCTACGAGCAGTACTTC; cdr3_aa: CAISESADRGTYEQYF
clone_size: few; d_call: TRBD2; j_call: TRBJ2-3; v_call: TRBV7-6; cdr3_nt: TGTGCCAGCACCGCTAGCGGGGGGTACACAGATACGCAGTATTTT; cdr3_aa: CASTASGGYTDTQYF
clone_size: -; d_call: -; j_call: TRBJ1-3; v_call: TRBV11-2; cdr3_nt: TGTGCCACCAAGGGCGGGGGCTCTGGAAACACCATATATTTT; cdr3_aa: CATKGGGSGNTIYF
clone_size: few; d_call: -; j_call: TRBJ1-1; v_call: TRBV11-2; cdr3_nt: TGTGCCAGCAGCTTATTCCAGATGAACACTGAAGCTTTCTTT; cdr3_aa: CASSLFQMNTEAFF
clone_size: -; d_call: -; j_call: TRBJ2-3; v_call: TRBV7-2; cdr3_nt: TGTGCCAGCAGCCCAGATAGCTGGGGGGGCACAGATACGCAGTATTTT; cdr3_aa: CASSPDSWGGTDTQYF
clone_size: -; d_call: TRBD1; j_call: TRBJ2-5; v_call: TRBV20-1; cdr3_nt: TGCAGTGCTAGAGAGACAGGGGGCGCAAATCTGGAGACCCAGTACTTC; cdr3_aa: CSARETGGANLETQYF
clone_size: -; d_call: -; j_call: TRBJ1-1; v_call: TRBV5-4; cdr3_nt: TGTGCCAGCAGCTCTGATTGGGTCGGCACTGAAGCTTTCTTT; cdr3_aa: CASSSDWVGTEAFF
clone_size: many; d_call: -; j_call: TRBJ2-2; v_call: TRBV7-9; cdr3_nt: TGTGCCAGCAGCTCCCAGGGCACCGGGGAGCTGTTTTTT; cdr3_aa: CASSSQGTGELFF
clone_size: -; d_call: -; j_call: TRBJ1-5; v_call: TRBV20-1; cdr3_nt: TGCAGTGCTAGAGTGTCGGGGGCGCCTGGTCAGCCCCAGCATTTT; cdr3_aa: CSARVSGAPGQPQHF
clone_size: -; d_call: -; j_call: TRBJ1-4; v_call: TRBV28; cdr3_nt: TGTGCCAGCAGTTTACTCCCCCCGGGTGCCGAAACTAATGAAAAACTGTTTTTT; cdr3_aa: CASSLLPPGAETNEKLFF
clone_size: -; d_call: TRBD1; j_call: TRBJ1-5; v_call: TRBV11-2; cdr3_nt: TGTGCCAGCAGCCCAGGATCAGGGGGGAATCAGCCCCAGCATTTT; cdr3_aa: CASSPGSGGNQPQHF
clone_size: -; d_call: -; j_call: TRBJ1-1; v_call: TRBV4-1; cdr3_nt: TGCGCCAGCAGCCAAGATTATCCAGGTCGGAACACTGAAGCTTTCTTT; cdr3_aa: CASSQDYPGRNTEAFF
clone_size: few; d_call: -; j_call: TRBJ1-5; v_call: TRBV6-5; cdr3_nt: TGTGCCAGCAGGGGACCATCTGGAAGACAGCCCCAGCATTTT; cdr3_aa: CASRGPSGRQPQHF
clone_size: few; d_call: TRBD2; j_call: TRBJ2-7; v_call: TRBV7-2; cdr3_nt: TGTGCCAGCAGCCTTACTAGCGGGCGGAATTCCTACGAGCAGTACTTC; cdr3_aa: CASSLTSGRNSYEQYF
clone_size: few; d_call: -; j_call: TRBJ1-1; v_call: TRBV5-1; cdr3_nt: TGCGCCAGCAGCCGAACTACAGGGATAAACACTGAAGCTTTCTTT; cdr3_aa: CASSRTTGINTEAFF
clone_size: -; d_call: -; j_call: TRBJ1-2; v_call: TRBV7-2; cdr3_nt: TGTGCCAGCAGCTTAAGACAGGCCACGGGGTACACCTTC; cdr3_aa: CASSLRQATGYTF
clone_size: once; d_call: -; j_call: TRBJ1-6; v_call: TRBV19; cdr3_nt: TGTGCCAGTACCCCGTCTTCGAGCTCCTATAATTCACCCCTCCACTTT; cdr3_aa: CASTPSSSSYNSPLHF
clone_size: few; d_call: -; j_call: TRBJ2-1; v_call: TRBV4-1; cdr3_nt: TGCGCCAGCAGCTGGCGGGCCGACAATGAGCAGTTCTTC; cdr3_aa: CASSWRADNEQFF
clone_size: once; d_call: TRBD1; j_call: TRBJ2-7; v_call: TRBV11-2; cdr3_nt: TGTGCCAGCAGCCGCAATTTCGGGCAGGGGGCGCGGGAGCAGTACTTC; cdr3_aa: CASSRNFGQGAREQYF
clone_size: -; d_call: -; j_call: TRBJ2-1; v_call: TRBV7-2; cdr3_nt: TGTGCCAGCAGCCAAGGTAGCGGGCGGACAGGGAATGAGCAGTTCTTC; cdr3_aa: CASSQGSGRTGNEQFF
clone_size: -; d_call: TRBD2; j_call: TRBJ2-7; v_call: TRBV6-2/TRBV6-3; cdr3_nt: TGTGCCAGCAGCGGCACCTTCGGGGGGTACGAGCAGTACTTC; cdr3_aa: CASSGTFGGYEQYF
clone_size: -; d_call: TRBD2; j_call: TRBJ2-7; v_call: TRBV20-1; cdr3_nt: TGCAGTGCTAAACCGGGACTAGCGTTCCACGAGCAGTACTTC; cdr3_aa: CSAKPGLAFHEQYF
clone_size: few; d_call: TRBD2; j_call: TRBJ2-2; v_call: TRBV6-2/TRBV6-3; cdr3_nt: TGTGCCAGCAGAGCCCTCTGGGCGGGAGTCGAGACCGGGGAGCTGTTTTTT; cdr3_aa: CASRALWAGVETGELFF
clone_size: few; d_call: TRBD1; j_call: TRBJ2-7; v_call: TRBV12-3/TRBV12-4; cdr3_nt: TGTGCCAGCCCTAACGACAGGGACGACGAGCAGTACTTC; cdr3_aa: CASPNDRDDEQYF
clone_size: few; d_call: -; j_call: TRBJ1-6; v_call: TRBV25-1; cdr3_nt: TGTGCCAGCAGTGAGCAGGGGCCTGGCGATTCACCCCTCCACTTT; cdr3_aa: CASSEQGPGDSPLHF
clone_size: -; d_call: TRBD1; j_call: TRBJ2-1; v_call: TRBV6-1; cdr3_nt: TGTGCCAGCAGACGGGGTGAGACAGGGTATAGGTCTTGGTCTAGAAATGAGCAGTTCTTC; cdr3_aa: CASRRGETGYRSWSRNEQFF
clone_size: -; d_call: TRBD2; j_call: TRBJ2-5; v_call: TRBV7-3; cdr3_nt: TGTGCCAGCAGCCTCCAAGGACTAGCGGGACAAGAGACCCAGTACTTC; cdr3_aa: CASSLQGLAGQETQYF
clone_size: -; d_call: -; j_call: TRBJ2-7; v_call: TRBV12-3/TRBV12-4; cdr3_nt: TGTGCCAGCAGTTTCGGCCCCGCCTACGAGCAGTACTTC; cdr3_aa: CASSFGPAYEQYF
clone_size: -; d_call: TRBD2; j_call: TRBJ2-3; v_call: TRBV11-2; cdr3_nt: TGTGCCAGCAGCTTAGTCTCCGGGCTAGCGGGGGATAGCGGGGGGTTGGCAGATACGCAGTATTTT; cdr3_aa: CASSLVSGLAGDSGGLADTQYF
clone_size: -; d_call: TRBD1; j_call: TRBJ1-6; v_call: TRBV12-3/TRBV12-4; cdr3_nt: TGTGCCGGGGCCCGGACAGGCCAGAATTCACCCCTCCACTTT; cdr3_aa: CAGARTGQNSPLHF
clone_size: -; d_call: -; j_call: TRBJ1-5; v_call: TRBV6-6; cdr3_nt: TGTGCCAGCACTACAGGGCACAGTCAGCCCCAGCATTTT; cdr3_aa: CASTTGHSQPQHF
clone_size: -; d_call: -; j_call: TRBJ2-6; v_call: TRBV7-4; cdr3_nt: TGTGCCAGCAGCACCCCACGGGCTGGGGCCAACGTCCTGACTTTC; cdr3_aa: CASSTPRAGANVLTF
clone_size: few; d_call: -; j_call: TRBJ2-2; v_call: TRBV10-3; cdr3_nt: TGTGCCATCACCGCTGCCTCAACCGGGGAGCTGTTTTTT; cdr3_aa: CAITAASTGELFF
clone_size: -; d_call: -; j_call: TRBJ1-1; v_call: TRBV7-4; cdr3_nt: TGTGCCAGCAAAGGGGGTTTGGACACTGAAGCTTTCTTT; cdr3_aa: CASKGGLDTEAFF
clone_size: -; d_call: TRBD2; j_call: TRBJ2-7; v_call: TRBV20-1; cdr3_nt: TGCAGTGCTAGTGACCCCGGGACTAGCGACTCCTACGAGCAGTACTTC; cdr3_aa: CSASDPGTSDSYEQYF
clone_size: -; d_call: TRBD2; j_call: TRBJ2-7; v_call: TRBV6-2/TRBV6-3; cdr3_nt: TGTGCCAGCAGTATCGGACTAGCAGATATCTACGAGCAGTACTTC; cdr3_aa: CASSIGLADIYEQYF
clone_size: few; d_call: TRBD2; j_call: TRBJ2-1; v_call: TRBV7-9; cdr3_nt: TGTGCCAGCAGCCCACGGGGACTAGCGGGAGGTTGGAATGAGCAGTTCTTC; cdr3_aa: CASSPRGLAGGWNEQFF
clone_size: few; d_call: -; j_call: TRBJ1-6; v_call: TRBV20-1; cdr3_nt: TGCAGTGCTAGAGTTGGGGGAGCGCAAAATTCACCCCTCCACTTT; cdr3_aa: CSARVGGAQNSPLHF